The subject of this entry is one T cell receptor beta chain. This record comes from a study of T cell repertoires in cytomegalovirus infection. TCRdb used MiXCR to reprocess the reads, holding one entry per CDR3 protein. Of 250,000 or so distinct CDR3 sequences in the sample, about 12% were seen once. Sequences were obtained from PBMCs. This receptor was obtained from a human donor in good health (CMV status not recorded). Some clones in this sample may be carry-over from other donors' samples.

Here the CDR3 reads CASQNGGGRQPQHF. CDR3 DNA sequence: TGTGCCAGCCAGAATGGGGGAGGCCGGCAGCCCCAGCATTTT. This chain joins TRBV6-2 or TRBV6-3 and TRBJ1-5, with D possibly TRBD1 on 5 matching bases. Trimming took 8 bases from V and 7 from J, leaving 18 bases between them. CDR1 MNHEY and CDR2 SVGEGT come from the germline V gene. The CDR3 is 14 residues long.